Each of the 19 T cell receptor beta chains below was sequenced from the same sample in a study of Graves' ophthalmopathy and Graves' hyperthyroidism. RNA transcripts served as template for amplifying TCR beta CDR3 sequences. The library came from an HTBI-primed first-round RT-PCR and a second-round multiplex PCR. MiXCR, applied by TCRdb to the multiplex PCR reads, yields one record per CDR3 protein. The repertoire holds approximately 700,000 distinct CDR3 sequences, with 35% to 50% as singletons. The sequencing input was peripheral blood. All receptors derive from an adult man with Graves' ophthalmopathy.

This clonotype was recorded once. This chain uses TRBV6-5 with TRBJ2-5; 7 nucleotides align to TRBD1. The CDR3 spans 14 residues. V shed 2 bases, J shed 5 bases, and the junction held 5 bases outside the gene matches. From germline, CDR1 is MNHEY and CDR2 SVGAGI. CDR3 DNA: TGTGCCAGCAGTTACGGACAGGCCCGGGAGACCCAGTACTTC. This gives the protein CASSYGQARETQYF.

This clonotype was detected many times. The CDR3 here is CATSDEGQSQPQHF. The CDR3 region has the DNA TGTGCCACCAGTGACGAAGGACAGTCTCAGCCCCAGCATTTT. V and J are TRBV24-1 and TRBJ1-5; tentative D call: TRBD1 (6 bases). This CDR3 has 14 amino acids. Germline assignment: CDR1 KGHDR and CDR2 SFDVKD. Trimming left V 4 bases short and J 6 bases short, with 12 bases between.

Here the CDR3 DNA reads TGTGCCAGCAGGAGGAACGGGCAGGGCGGGCAGCCCCAGCATTTT. Protein: CASRRNGQGGQPQHF. The chain employs TRBV6-5 and TRBJ1-5; TRBD1 is a possible D gene (5 bases). Germline loops: CDR1 MNHEY, CDR2 SVGAGI. This CDR3 region has 15 residues. V lost 6 bases, J lost 7 bases, and 19 bases lay in between.

This clonotype was counted between two and nine times. This sequence joins TRBV5-5 and TRBJ1-1, with D unclear. Trimming cost V 4 bases and J 4 bases, with 14 bases left between them. CDR1 and CDR2 from the germline V gene are SGHKS and YYEKEE (reference sequence). There are 14 residues in the CDR3. The CDR3 region is CASSQLNDGTEAFF. In DNA form, the CDR3 reads TGTGCCAGCAGCCAATTGAATGACGGCACTGAAGCTTTCTTT.

A remark on this clonotype: A much larger clone differs by one base, so this may be a read error. The V call is TRBV9, the J call TRBJ1-1; D ambiguous. The germline CDR1 and CDR2 sequences are SGDLS and YYNGEE. V was pared by 1 base and J by 3 bases, with 7 bases between. This CDR3 region has 13 residues. CDR3 protein: CASSVYGDTEAFF. The CDR3 DNA is TGTGCCAGCAGCGTATACGGGGACACTGAAGCTTTCTTT.

V gene TRBV10-3 combines with J gene TRBJ2-5; weak D call: TRBD2 (6 bases). In germline, CDR1 is ENHRY, CDR2 SYGVKD. The CDR3 spans 15 residues. The V end lost 10 bases, the J end lost 2 bases, and 20 bases lay between the germline ends. The CDR3 protein is CASRYIGGVQETQYF. The CDR3 DNA reads TGTGCCAGCAGATACATCGGGGGAGTTCAAGAGACCCAGTACTTC.

This clonotype was recorded many times. The rearrangement joins TRBV19 to TRBJ1-1; D gene unclear. The length of the CDR3 is 13 residues. In germline, CDR1 is LNHDA, CDR2 SQIVND (reference sequence). V dropped 2 bases and J dropped 1 base, with 5 bases sitting between them. CDR3 loop: CASSIWSNTEAFF. The CDR3 region has the DNA TGTGCCAGTAGTATATGGTCGAACACTGAAGCTTTCTTT.

This clonotype turned up a few times. The V call is TRBV11-3, the J call TRBJ2-7; 9 bases line up with TRBD2. This CDR3 has 17 residues. V lost 5 bases and J lost 3; bases outside the gene matches: 14. Germline values: CDR1 SGHNT, CDR2 YENEEA. In nucleotides, the CDR3 is TGTGCCAGCAGCCAAGTAGGCGGGAGGGACCGGGTCTACGAGCAGTACTTC. It encodes CASSQVGGRDRVYEQYF.

The rearrangement links TRBV20-1 to TRBJ2-7; D might be TRBD2 (8 bases). Trimming took 2 bases from V and 2 from J, leaving 19 bases between them. The CDR3 is 16 amino acids. Germline V gene sequence: CDR1 DFQATT, CDR2 SNEGSKA (reference sequence). CDR3 residues: CSARLQGGTRAYEQYF. CDR3 in DNA: TGCAGTGCTAGACTCCAGGGGGGGACTAGGGCCTACGAGCAGTACTTC.

This clonotype was recorded a few times. One end of the junction does not line up with germline, which may come from a read error. This chain joins TRBV7-9 and TRBJ2-7; 8 bases are a match to TRBD1. The CDR3 covers 13 residues. Germline V gene data show CDR1 as SEHNR and CDR2 as FQNEAQ (reference sequence). Written as DNA, the CDR3 is TGTGCCGGCAGCCTACTACAGGGGGACGAGCAGTACTTC. Translated, it gives CAGSLLQGDEQYF.

This clonotype was seen many times. V is TRBV2 and J is TRBJ1-2; TRBD1 is a possible D gene (5 bases). The germline V and J ends were trimmed by 6 bases and 4 bases, with 15 bases remaining between them. CDR3 length: 14 amino acids. Germline V lookup: CDR1 SNHLY, CDR2 FYNNEI. CDR3 region: CASRDGGGSYGYTF. The CDR3 bases are TGTGCCAGCAGAGATGGGGGTGGAAGCTATGGCTACACCTTC.

This clonotype was counted at least ten times. The V gene is TRBV2, the J gene TRBJ1-2; weak D call: TRBD1 (5 bases). CDR1 SNHLY and CDR2 FYNNEI come from the germline V gene. V lost 2 bases, J lost 7 bases, and 14 bases lay in between. CDR3 length: 14 amino acids. The CDR3 loop reads CASSESGRSAGYTF. CDR3 bases: TGTGCCAGCAGTGAATCAGGGCGGTCGGCTGGCTACACCTTC.

The chain links TRBV29-1 to TRBJ2-3; D not certain. CDR1 is SQVTM, CDR2 ANQGSEA, per germline. Trimming removed 1 base at V and 0 bases at J, with 11 bases between. CDR3 length: 15 residues. For the CDR3, the DNA is TGCAGCGTTGAAGGGCAGAGCACTAGCACAGATACGCAGTATTTT. Amino acid sequence: CSVEGQSTSTDTQYF.

This clonotype was seen a single time. The chain combines TRBV29-1 with TRBJ2-5; 7 bases fit TRBD1. This CDR3 spans 13 amino acids. Looked up from germline, CDR1 is SQVTM and CDR2 is ANQGSEA. V shed 8 bases and J 1 base; nucleotides not matched to a gene: 7. CDR3 in amino acids: CSNDRAAQETQYF. CDR3 coding DNA: TGCAGCAACGACAGGGCCGCCCAAGAGACCCAGTACTTC.

This chain uses TRBV20-1 with TRBJ1-1, with D possibly matching TRBD1 (5 bases). This CDR3 is 14 amino acids long. Germline V lookup: CDR1 DFQATT, CDR2 SNEGSKA (reference sequence). Trimming removed 1 base at V and 4 bases at J, with 13 bases between. CDR3 protein: CSARGRDVITEAFF. The CDR3 DNA reads as TGCAGTGCTAGAGGACGGGACGTGATCACTGAAGCTTTCTTT.

The table lists this clonotype with a few counts. The rearrangement links TRBV5-1 to TRBJ2-7; no reliable D call. CDR1 is SGHRS and CDR2 is YFSETQ in the germline V gene. Trimming shortened V by 1 base and J by 0 bases, and 8 bases separated the two germline ends. The CDR3 extends over 14 amino acids. CDR3 DNA: TGCGCCAGCAGCTTGTCAGTAGACTCCTACGAGCAGTACTTC. It encodes CASSLSVDSYEQYF.

The chain combines TRBV10-3 with TRBJ1-3; no reliable D call. V was shortened by 3 bases and J by 7 bases, with 4 bases between the two germline ends. Per germline, CDR1 ENHRY and CDR2 SYGVKD. The CDR3 contains 11 residues. As DNA, the CDR3 is TGTGCCATCAGTGATGGGAACACCATATATTTT. It encodes CAISDGNTIYF.

This clonotype appeared many times. This chain uses TRBV2 with TRBJ1-2; D is unresolved. The CDR3 consists of 12 residues. Trimming took 7 bases from V and 0 from J, leaving 6 bases between them. Germline lookup yields CDR1 SNHLY and CDR2 FYNNEI. Here the CDR3 DNA reads TGTGCCAGCATTAGGGCTAACTATGGCTACACCTTC. Its protein product is CASIRANYGYTF.

This clonotype was seen only a few times. This chain joins TRBV20-1 and TRBJ2-7, with 10 bases identical to TRBD1. The CDR3 covers 15 residues. V trimming: 3 bases; J trimming: 6 bases; junction bases outside the gene matches: 11. CDR1 is DFQATT and CDR2 is SNEGSKA in the germline V gene (reference sequence). The CDR3 nucleotides are TGCAGTGCTAGTTTTTCCGGGACAGGGGTGGGCGAGCAGTACTTC. This sequence encodes CSASFSGTGVGEQYF.